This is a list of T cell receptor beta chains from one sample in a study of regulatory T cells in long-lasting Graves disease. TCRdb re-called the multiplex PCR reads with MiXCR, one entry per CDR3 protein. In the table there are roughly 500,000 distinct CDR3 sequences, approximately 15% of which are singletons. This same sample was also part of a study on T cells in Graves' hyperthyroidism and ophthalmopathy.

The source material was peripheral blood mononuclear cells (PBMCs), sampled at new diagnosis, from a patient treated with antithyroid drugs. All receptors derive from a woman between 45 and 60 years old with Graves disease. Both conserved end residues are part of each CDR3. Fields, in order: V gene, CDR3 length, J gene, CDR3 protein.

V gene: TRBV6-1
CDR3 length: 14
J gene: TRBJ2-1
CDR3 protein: CASSTPGFPNEQFF

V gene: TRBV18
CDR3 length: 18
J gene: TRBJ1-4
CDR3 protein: CASSPKDNRFNRGEKLFF

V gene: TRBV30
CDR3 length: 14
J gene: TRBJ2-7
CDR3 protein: CAGDNGFPNYEQYF

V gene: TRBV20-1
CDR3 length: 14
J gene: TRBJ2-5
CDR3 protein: CSAIPRGVWETQYF

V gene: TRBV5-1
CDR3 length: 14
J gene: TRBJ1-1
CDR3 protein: CASSFQGVNTEAFF

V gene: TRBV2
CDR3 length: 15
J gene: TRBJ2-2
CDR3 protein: CASRIAGGPAGELFF

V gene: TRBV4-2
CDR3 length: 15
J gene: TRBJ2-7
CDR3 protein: CASSQQSTGEYEQYF

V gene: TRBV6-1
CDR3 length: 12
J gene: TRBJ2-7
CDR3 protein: CASSPQGFEQYF

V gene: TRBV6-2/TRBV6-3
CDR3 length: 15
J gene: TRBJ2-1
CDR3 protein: CASSPHSQLVNEQFF

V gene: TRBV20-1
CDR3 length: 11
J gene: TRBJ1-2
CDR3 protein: CSASGDNGYTF

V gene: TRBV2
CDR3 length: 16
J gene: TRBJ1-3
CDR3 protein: CASRDRRRISGNTIYF

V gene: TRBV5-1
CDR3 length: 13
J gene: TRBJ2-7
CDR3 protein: CASSGGLEYEQYF

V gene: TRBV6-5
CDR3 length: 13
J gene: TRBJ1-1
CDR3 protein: CASIYSLNTEAFF

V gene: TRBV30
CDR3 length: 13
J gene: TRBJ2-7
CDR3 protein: CAWIGTDPYEQYF

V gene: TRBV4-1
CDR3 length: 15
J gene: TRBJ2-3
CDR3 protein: CASSPQTGGTDTQYF

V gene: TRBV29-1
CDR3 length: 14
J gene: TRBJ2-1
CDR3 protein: CSVESWDRDNEQFF

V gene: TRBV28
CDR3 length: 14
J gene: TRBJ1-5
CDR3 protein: CASTSGASNQPQHF

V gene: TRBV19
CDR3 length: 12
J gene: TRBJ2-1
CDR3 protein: CASSTGGPEQFF

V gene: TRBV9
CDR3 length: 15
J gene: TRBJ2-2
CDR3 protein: CASSVSGTHPGELFF

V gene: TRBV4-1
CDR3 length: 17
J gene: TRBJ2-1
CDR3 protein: CASSRWGSHVRYNEQFF

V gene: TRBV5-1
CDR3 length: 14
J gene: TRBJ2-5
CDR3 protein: CASSPAIGEETQYF

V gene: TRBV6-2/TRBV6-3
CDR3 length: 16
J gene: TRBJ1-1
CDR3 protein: CASTTPRTGGDTEAFF

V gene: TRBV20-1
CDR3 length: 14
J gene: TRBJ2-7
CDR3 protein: CSADLSGSSSEQYF

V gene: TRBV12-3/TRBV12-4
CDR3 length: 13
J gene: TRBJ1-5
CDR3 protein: CASSLRHNQPQHF

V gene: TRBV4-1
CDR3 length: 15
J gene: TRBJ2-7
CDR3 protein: CASSQVRGNSYEQYF

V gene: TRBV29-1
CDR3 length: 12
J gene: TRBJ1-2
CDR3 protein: CSVGTANGGYTF

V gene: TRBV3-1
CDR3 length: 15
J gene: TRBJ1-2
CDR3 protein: CASSPVERHMAGYTF

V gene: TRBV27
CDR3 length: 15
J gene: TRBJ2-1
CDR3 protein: CASSSRLATYNEQFF

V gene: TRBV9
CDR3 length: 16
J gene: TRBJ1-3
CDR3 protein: CASSVEMGLSGNTIYF

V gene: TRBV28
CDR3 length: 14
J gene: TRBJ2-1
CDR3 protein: CASSRHSGVNEQFF

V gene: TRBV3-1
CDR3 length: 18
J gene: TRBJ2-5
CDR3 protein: CASSQARTSGMPQETQYF

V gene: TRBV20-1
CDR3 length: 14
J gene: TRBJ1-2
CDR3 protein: CSARGQGVNYGYAF

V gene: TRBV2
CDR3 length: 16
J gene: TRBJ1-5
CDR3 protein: CASSEAHRGSNQPQHF

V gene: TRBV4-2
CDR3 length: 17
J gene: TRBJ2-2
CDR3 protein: CASSQEPQSAGGGELFF

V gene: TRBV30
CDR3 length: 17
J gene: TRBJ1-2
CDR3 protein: CAWGIPGQGDSNYGYTF